A selection of T cell receptor beta chains follows, all from one sample in a study of blood T cell repertoires in COVID-19. Method: immunoSEQ multiplex PCR; TCRdb's copy keeps in-frame clones and lacks some. The sample has 250,000 to 350,000 clones, just over 85% seen once. Sequenced: PBMCs or T cells enriched from blood (not recorded which). The receptor source for this set is a woman younger than 30 who had recovered from COVID-19. CDR3s include the opening cysteine and the closing phenylalanine or tryptophan. Fields, in order: V gene, D gene, J gene, CDR3 protein. The D gene is left open where the match is weak.

TRBV19	TRBD1	TRBJ1-5	CASSEGRTGSNQPQHF
TRBV6-1	-	TRBJ2-3	CASSEAYSHTDTQYF
TRBV10-2	TRBD1	TRBJ1-2	CASSDGTGGIGYTF
TRBV4-1	TRBD1	TRBJ2-7	CASSRYQGALDEQYF
TRBV7-2	-	TRBJ1-3	CASSAWEGSPGNTIYF
TRBV6-5	-	TRBJ2-4	CASSSLNIQYF
TRBV4-2	-	TRBJ2-5	CASSQDPRETQYF
TRBV5-4	-	TRBJ2-2	CASSLGGEGTGELFF
TRBV2	TRBD1	TRBJ2-7	CASTPPGTGAYEQYF
TRBV10-3	TRBD2	TRBJ2-3	CAISAREGTDTQYF
TRBV4-1	TRBD1	TRBJ2-1	CASSLGGQGGDEQFF
TRBV3-1/TRBV3-2	TRBD2	TRBJ2-1	CASSFSGGNEQFF
TRBV5-1	-	TRBJ1-1	CASSSGTGFTEAFF
TRBV7-3	TRBD2	TRBJ2-1	CASSALAGGYNEQFF
TRBV2	-	TRBJ1-1	CASILTGRTNTEAFF
TRBV5-1	TRBD1	TRBJ2-2	CASSIDRGTGELFF
TRBV4-1	-	TRBJ1-1	CASSQVTGRRNTEAFF
TRBV27	TRBD1	TRBJ2-2	CASLRGGWSGELFF
TRBV24-1	TRBD2	TRBJ2-1	CATSPGGGNEQFF
TRBV7-9	-	TRBJ2-1	CASTPLGLPAEQFF
TRBV2	-	TRBJ1-1	CASSDLSVTEAFF
TRBV27	TRBD1	TRBJ1-1	CASSPTGGTEAFF
TRBV29-1	TRBD2	TRBJ2-3	CTLGEGGTTDTQYF
TRBV27	-	TRBJ2-7	CASSPTQDSYEQYF
TRBV19	-	TRBJ1-1	CARPLGTEAFF
TRBV15	-	TRBJ2-5	CATSSGGSKYF
TRBV19	-	TRBJ2-3	CASSIHPSGDTQYF
TRBV4-2	-	TRBJ1-1	CASTGKGRFDTEAFF